The 10 T cell receptor beta chains listed next were all sequenced from one sample in a study of CD8+CD57+ T cells in acquired aplastic anemia (dated by TCRdb to 2016 to 2018). Sequenced using an Illumina HiSeq 2000. Genomic DNA served as template for TCR beta VDJ combination and CDR3 sequence profiling. Through fastp at Q25 and MiXCR, TCRdb rebuilt clones from the public reads, retaining in-frame beta chains. Entries that share a CDR3 protein sequence are merged under the most common genes and DNA. Across this sample there are about 110,000 distinct CDR3 sequences, with around 53% seen only once. The leading ten clones occupy roughly 31% of the sample. The sample taken for sequencing was sorted CD4+, CD8+, or CD8+CD57+ T cells (not recorded which) from PBMCs. All receptors derive from a human donor in good health, serving as a control.

This clonotype showed up many times. CDR3 bases: TGCGCCAGCAGCCCCGGGACACTTAATCAGCCCCAGCATTTT. Its protein is CASSPGTLNQPQHF. The chain joins TRBV5-1 to TRBJ1-5; the D gene is possibly TRBD1 (6 bases). Germline V lookup: CDR1 SGHRS, CDR2 YFSETQ. The CDR3 sequence is 14 residues long. V lost 4 bases, J lost 4 bases, and 12 bases lay in between.

This clonotype was detected ten times or more. The chain recombines TRBV9 with TRBJ1-5; D gene ambiguous. Trimming removed 4 bases from V and 3 bases from J, with 14 bases in between. The length of the CDR3 is 15 residues. Germline V gene sequence: CDR1 SGDLS, CDR2 YYNGEE. The CDR3 DNA reads TGTGCCAGCAGCCTACACCCGACCCTCAATCAGCCCCAGCATTTT. Its translation is CASSLHPTLNQPQHF.

This clonotype was observed once. At one end the junction does not follow the germline gene, possibly because of a read error. The chain combines TRBV2 with TRBJ2-7; no firm D call. Germline V lookup: CDR1 SNHLY, CDR2 FYNNEI. The CDR3 contains 13 residues. In DNA form, the CDR3 reads TGTGCCACCAGTGATTCAAACTCCTACGAGCAGTACTTC. Protein sequence: CATSDSNSYEQYF.

The CDR3 sequence is CAISLARSEGPYGYTF. Written as DNA, the CDR3 is TGTGCCATCAGTCTAGCCCGGTCCGAGGGGCCCTATGGCTACACCTTC. The chain is built from TRBV10-3 and TRBJ1-2; D might be TRBD1 (5 bases). Germline lookup yields CDR1 ENHRY and CDR2 SYGVKD. Trimming cost V 5 bases and J 4 bases, with 20 bases left between them. This CDR3 has 16 residues.

The sample holds many counts of this clonotype. V gene TRBV20-1 combines with J gene TRBJ2-5; the match to TRBD2 covers 9 bases. The CDR3 has 19 residues. Germline CDR1 reads DFQATT; CDR2 reads SNEGSKA (reference sequence). V was pared by 1 base and J by 1 base, with 16 bases of the junction left unmatched. The CDR3 is CSARVGHLLERGVQETQYF. In DNA, the CDR3 is TGCAGTGCTAGAGTGGGGCATCTATTGGAGCGGGGGGTCCAAGAGACCCAGTACTTC.

This clonotype came up once. V gene TRBV4-3 combines with J gene TRBJ1-4; tentatively, D is TRBD1 (5 bases). The CDR3 contains 15 residues. V was shortened by 0 bases and J by 4 bases, with 9 bases between the two germline ends. Looked up from germline, CDR1 is LGHNA and CDR2 is YSLEER. CDR3 in DNA: TGCGCCAGCAGCCAAGATTCGACAGTTAATGAAAAACTGTTTTTT. Amino acids: CASSQDSTVNEKLFF.

The chain employs TRBV12-3 or TRBV12-4 and TRBJ2-7; TRBD2 might be the D (6 bases). CDR3 length: 15 amino acids. Trimming pared 3 bases from V and 4 bases from J, leaving 16 bases between. The CDR3 loop is CASSFRAGRRYEQYF. The DNA of the CDR3 is TGTGCCAGCAGTTTCCGGGCAGGGAGGAGATACGAGCAGTACTTC.

As to this clonotype: Possible read error: a much larger clone is one base away. The gene calls are TRBV4-3 and TRBJ2-2; a possible D gene is TRBD2 (5 bases). Germline values: CDR1 LGHNA, CDR2 YSLEER. This CDR3 contains 14 residues. CDR3 nucleotide sequence: TGCGCCAGCATCCAAGATCCGGGGATCGGGGAGCTGTTTTTT. Amino acid sequence: CASIQDPGIGELFF.

This clonotype was seen at least ten times. This chain connects TRBV11-1 to TRBJ2-7, with 10 nucleotides matching TRBD1. V lost 5 bases, J lost 3 bases, and 1 base stayed unmatched. Germline lookup yields CDR1 SGHAT and CDR2 FQDESV (reference sequence). This CDR3 spans 13 amino acids. The CDR3 DNA reads TGTGCCAGCAGCCGGGACAGGGGCTACGAGCAGTACTTC. Encoded protein: CASSRDRGYEQYF.

This clonotype has more than one count but fewer than ten. V usage is TRBV10-3 and J usage is TRBJ2-1, with D uncertain. CDR1 and CDR2 (germline): ENHRY, SYGVKD. CDR3 length equals 14 residues. V lost 0 bases to trimming and J lost 6 bases, with 9 bases between them. The CDR3, as DNA: TGTGCCATCAGTGAGTCGCTAGAAGGCAATGAGCAGTTCTTC. Translated: CAISESLEGNEQFF.